This T cell receptor (beta chain) emerged from a study of vaccination and CD4 T cells after COVID-19. Overall study: Cellular stimulation was performed using overlapping spike peptides derived from SARS-CoV-2, HCoV-NL63, HCoV-OC43 and HCoV-229E. Whole-study results and caveats: It was observed that, in convalescent patients, a median around 87% of reactive clones arose only post-vaccination. Spike mono-reactivity was the property of 304 of 307 vaccine-specific clones in convalescent patients.

This clonotype has only one observation. Its specificity is not known. Because the CDR3's place on the DNA is in doubt, the DNA is left out and the CDR3 is given as listed by TCRdb. Described treatment: approximately 10-day PBMC culture with coronavirus spike peptide pools or control peptides (ViraFEST assay). CD4+ T cells that had been cultured provided DNA sequenced with the Oncomine TCR Beta short-read assay. In this case, cultured CD4+ T cells provided the extracted genomic DNA. TCRdb recomputed calls from the PCR reads with MiXCR, one row per CDR3 protein. The sample holds 9,500 to 14,000 distinct CDR3 sequences, roughly two fifths seen once. Germline V CDR1 and CDR2: SNHLY, FYNNEI. The CDR3 is 16 residues long, ends included.

The origin of this receptor is a human donor who had recovered from COVID-19. Source material: CD4+ T cells from blood, cultured in vitro. The chain employs TRBV2 and TRBJ2-2; TRBD1 is the table's D call and was not checked against the DNA. The CDR3 here is CASKFSGDMPPGSCFF.